Shown below are 29 T cell receptor beta chains from a single sample sequenced in a study of cytomegalovirus exposure and HLA in healthy donors (dated by TCRdb to the late 2010s). The library was obtained by the immunoSEQ multiplex PCR assay. The source is immuneACCESS, and TCRdb retained only in-frame sequences with V and J called. Part of the clones is not carried over; for the studies checked, unresolved V genes explain less than half of this, and the remainder is unexplained. Within this sample are some 130,000 clones, with 89% of them counted one time only. The ten largest clones represent 1% to 1.5% of the sample. Sequenced sample: PBMCs. The receptors were sampled from a woman between 18 and 29 years old in good health and CMV-seronegative.

The V and J genes are TRBV6-1 and TRBJ1-1; D unresolved. V was cut by 6 bases and J by 2 bases, with 13 bases left in between. The germline V gene encodes CDR1 MNHNS and CDR2 SASEGT. CDR3 length equals 14 residues. CDR3 region: CASRINTDNTEAFF. As DNA, the CDR3 is TGTGCCAGCAGAATAAACACAGACAACACTGAAGCTTTCTTT.

The genes are TRBV6-6 and TRBJ1-1, with 9 bases matching TRBD1. V lost 5 bases to trimming and J lost 4 bases; unmatched junction nucleotides: 5. CDR1 is MNHNY and CDR2 is SVGAGI in the germline V gene (reference sequence). This CDR3 spans 14 amino acids. The CDR3 region has the DNA TGTGCCAGCAGTAGCGCGACAGGGGGCACTGAAGCTTTCTTT. Its translation: CASSSATGGTEAFF.

The rearrangement links TRBV28 to TRBJ2-7; a weak D match, TRBD1 (5 bases). Per germline, CDR1 MDHEN and CDR2 SYDVKM. Trimming left V 5 bases short and J 4 bases short, with 9 bases between. This CDR3 is 12 amino acids long. The CDR3 loop reads CASSTQGYEQYF. The CDR3 DNA sequence: TGTGCCAGCAGTACCCAGGGTTACGAGCAGTACTTC.

The J gene is TRBJ2-1, the V gene TRBV10-3, with 9 bases aligning to TRBD1. In germline, CDR1 is ENHRY, CDR2 SYGVKD. V trimming: 6 bases; J trimming: 7 bases; junction bases outside the gene matches: 10. The CDR3 spans 15 residues. The CDR3 sequence: CAISAGTGSLNEQFF. CDR3 sequence (DNA): TGTGCCATCAGCGCCGGGACAGGGTCCCTTAATGAGCAGTTCTTC.

The rearrangement uses TRBV7-2 and TRBJ2-5; possibly TRBD1 for D (5 bases). V was cut by 1 base and J by 5 bases, with 11 bases left in between. The germline V gene has CDR1 SGHTA and CDR2 FQGNSA. CDR3 size: 14 residues. The CDR3 DNA follows: TGTGCCAGCAGCTTAGTCTCCAGGGTGGAGACCCAGTACTTC. Translation: CASSLVSRVETQYF.

The rearrangement links TRBV4-1 to TRBJ1-1, with D uncertain. The CDR3 is 16 amino acids. The ends were cut back, 3 bases at V and 1 base at J, with 15 bases in the middle. CDR1 and CDR2 from the germline V gene are MGHRA and YSYEKL. The CDR3 DNA follows: TGCGCCAGCAGCCATTCGGGAGGGCACCCGAACACTGAAGCTTTCTTT. It encodes CASSHSGGHPNTEAFF.

V and J are TRBV4-2 and TRBJ1-2; tentatively, D is TRBD1 (6 bases). CDR3 length: 12 residues. CDR1 is LGHNA and CDR2 is YNFKEQ in the germline V gene. V dropped 0 bases and J dropped 14 bases, with 13 bases sitting between them. The CDR3: CASSQDIGGRTF. As DNA, the CDR3 is TGTGCCAGCAGCCAAGATATTGGGGGCCGGACCTTC.

V gene TRBV18 combines with J gene TRBJ1-1; D perhaps matches TRBD1 (5 bases). CDR3 size: 13 residues. V was shortened by 1 base and J by 4 bases, with 7 bases between the two germline ends. Germline-derived CDR1 and CDR2 are KGHSH and LQKENI. The CDR3 protein is CASSPRGGTEAFF. CDR3 nucleotides: TGTGCCAGCTCACCACGGGGGGGCACTGAAGCTTTCTTT.

This clone was found a few times. The genes are TRBV27 and TRBJ1-6; perhaps TRBD1 as D (5 bases). This CDR3 is built from 14 residues. The germline V gene has CDR1 MNHEY and CDR2 SMNVEV (reference sequence). V lost 3 bases and J 7 bases, leaving 10 bases between the germline ends. Here the CDR3 reads CASSLEQANSPLHF. The DNA of the CDR3 is TGTGCCAGCAGTTTGGAACAGGCGAATTCACCCCTCCACTTT.

This sequence joins TRBV6-6 and TRBJ2-7; perhaps TRBD1 as D (6 bases). The V end was cut by 6 bases, the J end by 0 bases, with 15 bases between. Per germline, CDR1 MNHNY and CDR2 SVGAGI (reference sequence). This CDR3 has 15 residues. CDR3 sequence reads: CASRKDRLVSYEQYF. CDR3 nucleotides: TGTGCCAGCAGGAAAGACAGGCTAGTCTCCTACGAGCAGTACTTC.

CDR3 amino acids: CSARRGQRLFF. CDR3 nucleotides: TGCAGTGCTCGAAGGGGACAAAGACTGTTTTTT. This chain links TRBV20-1 with TRBJ1-4; TRBD1 might be the D (6 bases). Trimming shortened V by 5 bases and J by 13 bases, and 14 bases separated the two germline ends. The CDR3 contains 11 residues. Looked up from germline, CDR1 is DFQATT and CDR2 is SNEGSKA (reference sequence).

The chain is built from TRBV2 and TRBJ2-7; no definite D call. The CDR3 runs to 14 residues. The germline V and J ends were trimmed by 1 base and 4 bases, with 11 bases remaining between them. Germline V gene data show CDR1 as SNHLY and CDR2 as FYNNEI. CDR3 bases: TGTGCCAGCAGTGAAGATAACAGAGCTTACGAGCAGTACTTC. Translated, it gives CASSEDNRAYEQYF.

This rearrangement joins TRBV25-1 to TRBJ2-2, with a weak D call TRBD2 (7 bases). Trimming left V 3 bases short and J 6 bases short, with 14 bases between. Germline CDR1 and CDR2: MGHDK and SYGVNS. This CDR3 comprises 15 residues. CDR3 DNA: TGTGCCAGCAGTGACTGGCGGGGGCCGTCCGGGGAGCTGTTTTTT. Residues: CASSDWRGPSGELFF.

This chain uses TRBV5-4 with TRBJ2-7; 8 nucleotides agree with TRBD1. The germline gives CDR1 SGHNT, CDR2 YYREEE (reference sequence). This CDR3 comprises 14 residues. The V and J ends lost 4 bases and 3 bases, in that order; junction bases with no gene match: 6. As DNA, the CDR3 is TGTGCCAGCAGCAGGACAGGGAACCTCTACGAGCAGTACTTC. Amino acids: CASSRTGNLYEQYF.

This chain connects TRBV12-2 to TRBJ1-1. TRBV12-2 has pseudogene status. The CDR3 extends over 19 amino acids. DNA for the CDR3: TGTGCAAGTCGCGTCCTTCAAATCCCGGGCCTCGGGATGAACACTGAAGCTTTCTTT. Translating gives CASRVLQIPGLGMNTEAFF.

The CDR3 loop reads CASSLLSGNTEAFF. The CDR3 nucleotides read TGTGCCAGCAGCTTACTGTCGGGGAACACTGAAGCTTTCTTT. The chain couples TRBV7-9 to TRBJ1-1; D is unclear. In germline, CDR1 is SEHNR, CDR2 FQNEAQ (reference sequence). The CDR3 runs 14 residues. The germline V and J ends were trimmed by 2 bases and 1 base, with 8 bases remaining between them.

The chain combines TRBV9 with TRBJ2-3; 8 bases are a match to TRBD2. The CDR3 is 14 amino acids. CDR1 is SGDLS, CDR2 YYNGEE, per germline. The CDR3: CASGGRVWTDTQYF. DNA for the CDR3: TGTGCATCGGGGGGGCGAGTTTGGACAGATACGCAGTATTTT.

The chain joins TRBV9 to TRBJ2-7; 7 bases are shared with TRBD1. Germline V gives CDR1 SGDLS, CDR2 YYNGEE. Trimming removed 0 bases from V and 6 bases from J; junction bases left unmatched: 6. The CDR3 loop spans 14 amino acids. CDR3 in DNA: TGTGCCAGCAGCGTAGCTACGTCAGGGGGCGAGCAGTACTTC. It encodes CASSVATSGGEQYF.

CDR3 amino acids: CASNLPGQVNTEAFF. As DNA, the CDR3 is TGTGCCAGCAACCTACCGGGACAAGTGAACACTGAAGCTTTCTTT. The chain carries TRBV6-1 and TRBJ1-1; TRBD1 is a possible D gene (6 bases). The V gene's germline CDR1 is MNHNS and CDR2 SASEGT. The CDR3 has 15 residues. The V end was cut by 7 bases, the J end by 0 bases, with 15 bases between.

V gene TRBV18 combines with J gene TRBJ1-5; D is ambiguous. The V end was cut by 2 bases, the J end by 4 bases, with 9 bases between. CDR1 and CDR2 from the germline V gene are KGHSH and LQKENI. The CDR3 sequence is 14 residues long. The CDR3, as DNA: TGTGCCAGCTCACCATCGTCACGGAATCAGCCCCAGCATTTT. This translates into CASSPSSRNQPQHF.

This clone was counted once. The chain uses TRBV4-1 and TRBJ1-2; 7 bases are shared with TRBD1. This CDR3 is built from 16 residues. Trimming removed 4 bases from V and 0 bases from J; junction bases left unmatched: 8. Germline V CDR1 and CDR2: MGHRA, YSYEKL. The CDR3 reads CASSRTGTAANYGYTF. The CDR3 nucleotides are TGCGCCAGCAGCCGCACCGGGACAGCCGCTAACTATGGCTACACCTTC.

This sequence joins TRBV9 and TRBJ2-7; 12 nucleotides match TRBD1. Germline V gene data show CDR1 as SGDLS and CDR2 as YYNGEE. The length of the CDR3 is 16 residues. V dropped 0 bases and J dropped 6; count of bases not matched to a gene: 7. Here the CDR3 DNA reads TGTGCCAGCAGCGTAGCTGGGGACAGGGGGCGAAGCGAGCAGTACTTC. Translated, it gives CASSVAGDRGRSEQYF.

This rearrangement joins TRBV18 to TRBJ2-7; 8 bases match TRBD1. Trimming took 3 bases from V and 4 from J; bases not matched to a gene: 5. The CDR3 is 14 amino acids. Germline V gene sequence: CDR1 KGHSH, CDR2 LQKENI. CDR3 amino acids: CASSPSGQEYEQYF. The DNA of the CDR3 is TGTGCCAGCTCACCGTCGGGACAGGAGTACGAGCAGTACTTC.

This chain connects TRBV7-2 to TRBJ2-5, with TRBD1 matching 11 bases. This CDR3 has 16 amino acids. Trimming removed 3 bases from V and 1 base from J; junction bases left unmatched: 4. Germline V lookup: CDR1 SGHTA, CDR2 FQGNSA. CDR3 coding DNA: TGTGCCAGCAGCTTGTCCGGGACAGGGGGCCAAGAGACCCAGTACTTC. Its protein product is CASSLSGTGGQETQYF.

The chain carries TRBV7-3 and TRBJ2-3, with 11 positions matching TRBD2. In germline, CDR1 is SGHTA, CDR2 FQGTGA. V was pared by 5 bases and J by 4 bases, with 14 bases of the junction left unmatched. The CDR3 spans 18 residues. Written as DNA, the CDR3 is TGTGCCAGCAGCCTACGACCGGGACTAGCGGAAGAATCAGATACGCAGTATTTT. It yields the protein CASSLRPGLAEESDTQYF.

The rearrangement uses TRBV7-8 and TRBJ2-5; 7 bases fit TRBD2. The CDR3 extends over 14 amino acids. CDR1 is SGHVS, CDR2 FQNEAQ, per germline. Losses at the gene ends were 3 bases for V and 2 bases for J; bases not matched to a gene: 3. This CDR3 is CASSFPGGQETQYF. CDR3 in DNA: TGTGCCAGCAGCTTCCCGGGGGGTCAAGAGACCCAGTACTTC.

The chain links TRBV15 to TRBJ2-1; TRBD1 matches at 11 bases. The junction had 12 bases not matched to a gene; V was cut back by 7 bases and J by 7 bases. Germline assignment: CDR1 LNHNV and CDR2 YYDKDF (reference sequence). This CDR3 contains 16 residues. The CDR3 nucleotides are TGTGCCACCAACCGACCTTCCGGGACAGGGGGTAATGAGCAGTTCTTC. This codes for CATNRPSGTGGNEQFF.

V is TRBV2 and J is TRBJ2-7; D is ambiguous. The CDR3 loop spans 12 amino acids. Trimming pared 5 bases from V and 2 bases from J, leaving 7 bases between. CDR1 is SNHLY and CDR2 is FYNNEI in the germline V gene. CDR3 amino acids: CASSLTTYEQYF. The CDR3 nucleotides read TGTGCCAGCAGTCTCACTACCTACGAGCAGTACTTC.

V usage is TRBV2 and J usage is TRBJ1-3; tentative D call: TRBD1 (6 bases). Germline V gives CDR1 SNHLY, CDR2 FYNNEI. The CDR3 runs to 20 residues. Trimming removed 1 base from V and 5 bases from J, with 27 bases in between. The CDR3 coding sequence is TGTGCCAGCAGTGAAGTGAGGCTAAGAGGGGGTGAGCGGGGAAGAAACACCATATATTTT. This codes for CASSEVRLRGGERGRNTIYF.